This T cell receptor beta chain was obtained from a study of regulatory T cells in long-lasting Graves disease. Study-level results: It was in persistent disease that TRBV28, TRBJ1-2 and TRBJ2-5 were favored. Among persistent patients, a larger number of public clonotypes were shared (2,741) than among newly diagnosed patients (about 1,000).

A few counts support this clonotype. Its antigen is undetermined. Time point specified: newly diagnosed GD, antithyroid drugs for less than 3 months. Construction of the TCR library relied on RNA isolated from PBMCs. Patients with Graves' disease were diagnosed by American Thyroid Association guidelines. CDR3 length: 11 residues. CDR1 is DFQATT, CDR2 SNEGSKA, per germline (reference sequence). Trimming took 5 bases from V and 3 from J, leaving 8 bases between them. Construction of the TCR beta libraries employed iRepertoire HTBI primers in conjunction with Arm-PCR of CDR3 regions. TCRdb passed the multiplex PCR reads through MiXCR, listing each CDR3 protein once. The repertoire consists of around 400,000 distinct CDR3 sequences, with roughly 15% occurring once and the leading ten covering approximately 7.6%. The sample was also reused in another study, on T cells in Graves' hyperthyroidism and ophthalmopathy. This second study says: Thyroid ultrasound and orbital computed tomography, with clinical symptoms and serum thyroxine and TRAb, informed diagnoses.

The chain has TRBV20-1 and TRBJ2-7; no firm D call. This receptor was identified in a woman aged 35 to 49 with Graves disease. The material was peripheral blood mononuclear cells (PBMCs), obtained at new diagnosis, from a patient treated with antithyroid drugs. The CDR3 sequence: CSASYVYEQYF. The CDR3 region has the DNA TGCAGTGCTTCCTATGTCTACGAGCAGTACTTC.